These T cell receptor beta chains were read from a single sample in a study of cytomegalovirus exposure and HLA in healthy donors. The protocol was immunoSEQ multiplex PCR, while the TCRdb copy is restricted to in-frame clones and leaves out a portion. Of some 130,000 clones listed, around 79% were seen once; the top ten hold 6.5%. Sequencing input: PBMCs. These receptors were obtained from a man aged 40-50 years in good health and CMV-seropositive. CDR3s include the opening cysteine and the closing phenylalanine or tryptophan. The order of the fields is D gene, J gene, clone size, V gene, CDR3 protein, CDR3 DNA. The D gene is left open where the match is weak. The size of a clone is reported for some rows only, either as once, few or many, or as a class for expanded clones.

TRBD1 | TRBJ1-1 | few | TRBV19 | CASSWTGVDTEAFF | TGTGCCAGTAGTTGGACAGGGGTTGACACTGAAGCTTTCTTT
. | TRBJ1-1 | . | TRBV7-2 | CASSLSRAGAEAFF | TGTGCCAGCAGCTTATCGAGGGCCGGGGCTGAAGCTTTCTTT
. | TRBJ1-2 | . | TRBV2 | CASSEDGGFYGYTF | TGTGCCAGCAGTGAAGATGGGGGGTTCTATGGCTACACCTTC
. | TRBJ2-1 | once | TRBV7-2 | CASSLYRVHNEQFF | TGTGCCAGCAGCCTGTACAGGGTCCACAATGAGCAGTTCTTC
. | TRBJ1-3 | . | TRBV14 | CASSQDLLSGNTIYF | TGTGCCAGCAGCCAAGATCTCTTGTCTGGAAACACCATATATTTT
. | TRBJ2-7 | . | TRBV5-1 | CASSLEGPFSYEQYF | TGCGCCAGCAGCTTGGAGGGGCCTTTCTCCTACGAGCAGTACTTC
TRBD2 | TRBJ2-5 | . | TRBV5-6 | CASSTVIEREKETQYF | TGTGCCAGCAGCACCGTGATTGAGCGGGAGAAAGAGACCCAGTACTTC
TRBD2 | TRBJ2-7 | . | TRBV7-9 | CASSPGLANSYEQYF | TGTGCCAGCAGCCCCGGACTAGCGAACTCCTACGAGCAGTACTTC
. | TRBJ2-2 | once | TRBV5-1 | CASSSDSHSPGELFF | TGCGCCAGCAGCTCGGACAGTCATTCTCCCGGGGAGCTGTTTTTT
TRBD2 | TRBJ2-5 | few | TRBV11-2 | CASSGGGLAGVGQETQYF | TGTGCCAGCAGCGGAGGAGGGCTAGCGGGAGTGGGACAAGAGACCCAGTACTTC
. | TRBJ2-5 | . | TRBV6-1 | CASNFQQQETQYF | TGTGCCAGCAACTTTCAACAGCAAGAGACCCAGTACTTC